The table lists the clone carrying this T cell receptor beta chain with many counts. Its antigen is currently unknown. The data derive from a study of T cell repertoires in cytomegalovirus infection. Looking at the study overall: Recently described HLA-C-restricted plus well-studied HLA-B-restricted CMV epitopes were used. In public TCR beta signatures, there were indications of both CMV infection and matching HLA type. Study findings and constraints: Frequencies of public TCR beta families were cumulated, and this identified carriers of CMV plus the relevant HLA. HLA-C-restricted CMV-specific TCR beta clonotypes were dominant in the ex vivo response.

Per germline, CDR1 SGHTA and CDR2 FQGNSA. This CDR3 has 15 amino acids. V gave up 5 bases and J gave up 6 bases; unmatched junction bases: 9. TCRdb fed the reads into MiXCR, producing one record per CDR3 protein. The profile covers about 700,000 distinct CDR3 sequences, with roughly 33% appearing a single time and 15% to 20% taken by the ten largest. Here the sequenced sample was cultured PBMCs, taken from culture after CMV antigen stimulation. V is TRBV7-2 and J is TRBJ1-1; 10 bases line up with TRBD1. The clonotype originates from a human donor in good health (CMV status not recorded). Some clones in this sample may be carry-over from other donors' samples. The CDR3 region is CASSLRDRGYAEAFF. The CDR3 DNA reads TGTGCCAGCAGCCTAAGGGACAGGGGTTACGCTGAAGCTTTCTTT.